These 4 T cell receptor beta chains were sequenced from one sample in a study of cytomegalovirus exposure and HLA in healthy donors. 60 Vbeta and 13 Jbeta primers were used in PCR. Clones were read by immunoSEQ multiplex PCR, and TCRdb kept only the in-frame ones, dropping some. Of about 130,000 clones detected, roughly 85% appear once; the ten largest clones hold roughly 6.8%. The sample was PBMCs. These receptors all come from a middle-aged man in good health and CMV-seropositive.

The V and J genes are TRBV18 and TRBJ1-1; D perhaps matches TRBD1 (6 bases). The V and J ends lost 3 bases and 10 bases respectively, with 15 bases between them. The CDR3 covers 13 residues. Germline CDR1 is KGHSH and CDR2 is LQKENI. This chain's CDR3 is CASSPGTGGAAFF. Here the CDR3 DNA reads TGTGCCAGCTCACCGGGGACCGGGGGGGCAGCTTTCTTT.

V usage is TRBV5-1 and J usage is TRBJ1-6, with 10 bases that match TRBD1. The CDR3 extends over 13 amino acids. Germline V gene sequence: CDR1 SGHRS, CDR2 YFSETQ. V shed 9 bases, J shed 6 bases, and the junction held 3 bases outside the gene matches. In nucleotides, the CDR3 is TGCGCCACCGGACAGGGGGTTAATTCACCCCTCCACTTT. This translates into CATGQGVNSPLHF.

The V call is TRBV29-1, the J call TRBJ2-1; 15 positions agree with TRBD2. Trimming removed 4 bases from V and 6 bases from J; junction bases left unmatched: 4. From germline, CDR1 is SQVTM and CDR2 ANQGSEA. This CDR3 is built from 15 residues. For the CDR3, the DNA is TGCAGCGTTGGGGGACTAGCGGGAGGCGGCAATGAGCAGTTCTTC. Amino acids: CSVGGLAGGGNEQFF.

This clone was observed a single time. CDR3 amino acids: CASSGTSGRYEQYF. In DNA form, the CDR3 reads TGCGCCAGCAGCGGGACTAGCGGGAGGTACGAGCAGTACTTC. The rearrangement uses TRBV5-1 and TRBJ2-7, with 15 nucleotides matching TRBD2. Germline V CDR1 and CDR2: SGHRS, YFSETQ. Trimming removed 4 bases from V and 4 bases from J; junction bases left unmatched: 0. CDR3 length: 14 residues.